One sample yielded the 29 T cell receptor beta chains listed below, sequenced in a study of shared T cell receptors in the human thymus. TCRdb's table, derived via immunoSEQ multiplex PCR, lists solely in-frame clones and lacks some. The top ten clones hold around 0.01% of a sample with hundreds of thousands of clones, roughly 90% of them seen once. This same sample was also part of a study on human thymus T cells.

The sequenced sample consisted of thymocytes. These receptors came from a boy under two years old with a congenital heart defect.

The rearrangement joins TRBV18 to TRBJ1-2; 7 positions match TRBD1. CDR3 length equals 19 residues. V lost 4 bases and J lost 0; bases outside the gene matches: 17. Germline values: CDR1 KGHSH, CDR2 LQKENI. The CDR3 here is CASSRRDDRVEQANYGYTF. The CDR3 DNA is TGTGCCAGCTCACGGCGGGACGACAGGGTTGAACAAGCTAACTATGGCTACACCTTC.

The V gene is TRBV27, the J gene TRBJ2-6; possibly TRBD2 for D (6 bases). Germline CDR1 and CDR2: MNHEY and SMNVEV (reference sequence). Trimming left V 5 bases short and J 11 bases short, with 16 bases between. This CDR3 spans 14 amino acids. This chain's CDR3 is CASSASRDLYVLTF. Written as DNA, the CDR3 is TGTGCCAGCAGTGCATCCCGGGACTTATACGTCCTGACTTTC.

The chain is built from TRBV4-3 and TRBJ2-2; 11 bases are shared with TRBD2. This CDR3 is built from 19 residues. With V trimmed by 0 bases and J by 1 base, 7 bases remained unmatched. Germline V gene data show CDR1 as LGHNA and CDR2 as YSLEER. The CDR3 sequence: CASSQEGTSGRKNTGELFF. The CDR3 nucleotides are TGCGCCAGCAGCCAAGAGGGGACTAGCGGTCGAAAGAACACCGGGGAGCTGTTTTTT.

This sequence joins TRBV4-1 and TRBJ1-5, with D perhaps TRBD1 (5 bases). Deletions cut 1 base from V and 5 bases from J, with 15 bases between. The CDR3 is 16 residues long. From germline, CDR1 is MGHRA and CDR2 YSYEKL. The CDR3 loop reads CASSQVRGWEDQPQHF. The CDR3 coding sequence is TGCGCCAGCAGCCAAGTCCGGGGCTGGGAGGATCAGCCCCAGCATTTT.

The chain is built from TRBV4-3 and TRBJ1-4; the D gene is possibly TRBD1 (6 bases). CDR3 length: 17 residues. Looked up from germline, CDR1 is LGHNA and CDR2 is YSLEER. The germline V and J ends were trimmed by 1 base and 4 bases, with 16 bases remaining between them. The CDR3 nucleotides are TGCGCCAGCAGCCAAGGGGCCCAGGGGCGGAATAATGAAAAACTGTTTTTT. Its translation: CASSQGAQGRNNEKLFF.

This clone appeared a few times. This sequence joins TRBV5-1 and TRBJ2-5; TRBD2 agrees at 8 bases. Looked up from germline, CDR1 is SGHRS and CDR2 is YFSETQ. The V and J ends lost 1 base and 6 bases, in that order; junction bases with no gene match: 2. CDR3 size: 13 residues. CDR3 loop: CASSLTSGKTQYF. CDR3 DNA: TGCGCCAGCAGCTTGACTAGCGGAAAGACCCAGTACTTC.

The rearrangement uses TRBV7-8 and TRBJ2-5; TRBD1 aligns across 7 bases. Germline CDR1 and CDR2: SGHVS and FQNEAQ. The length of the CDR3 is 18 residues. Germline trimming cut 1 base from V and 4 bases from J; bases unmatched to any gene: 15. CDR3 nucleotides: TGTGCCAGCAGCTTAGTACCGACACCGGGACAGCAGGGAGAGACCCAGTACTTC. As protein: CASSLVPTPGQQGETQYF.

This clone was seen a single time. V and J are TRBV10-3 and TRBJ2-5, with 7 bases fitting TRBD2. The CDR3 contains 14 residues. Looked up from germline, CDR1 is ENHRY and CDR2 is SYGVKD. Unmatched junction bases numbered 6, after V lost 3 bases and J lost 5 bases. This CDR3 is CAISDDREEETQYF. Written as DNA, the CDR3 is TGTGCCATCAGTGACGATCGGGAGGAGGAGACCCAGTACTTC.

The chain combines TRBV28 with TRBJ2-7, with 9 bases aligning to TRBD1. The CDR3 consists of 15 residues. The trim removed 6 bases at V and 6 bases at J, leaving 12 bases unmatched. Germline CDR1 and CDR2: MDHEN and SYDVKM. The CDR3 DNA reads TGTGCCAGCAGGTCCGGGACAGGGTCTTTTAGCGAGCAGTACTTC. Amino acids: CASRSGTGSFSEQYF.

The V call is TRBV10-3, the J call TRBJ2-5; weak D call: TRBD1 (6 bases). The V end lost 2 bases, the J end lost 4 bases, and 20 bases lay between the germline ends. Germline V gives CDR1 ENHRY, CDR2 SYGVKD. This CDR3 is 17 amino acids long. The CDR3 DNA is TGTGCCATCAGTGAGCGTACAGAGACAGGCTCCCCAGAGACCCAGTACTTC. Its translation: CAISERTETGSPETQYF.

V gene TRBV27 combines with J gene TRBJ2-3; 7 bases line up with TRBD2. Germline V gene data show CDR1 as MNHEY and CDR2 as SMNVEV (reference sequence). V lost 2 bases, J lost 2 bases, and 19 bases stayed unmatched. This CDR3 comprises 20 residues. The CDR3 coding sequence is TGTGCCAGCAGTTTAAGGTGGAGAGGGAGGGGTAGCGGAACCACAGATACGCAGTATTTT. This codes for CASSLRWRGRGSGTTDTQYF.

The chain couples TRBV7-2 to TRBJ2-5; tentative D call: TRBD1 (6 bases). The ends were cut back, 1 base at V and 5 bases at J, with 11 bases in the middle. The V gene's germline CDR1 is SGHTA and CDR2 FQGNSA. The CDR3 sequence is 14 residues long. The CDR3, as DNA: TGTGCCAGCAGCTTAGGGGGGCAACAGGAGACCCAGTACTTC. It encodes CASSLGGQQETQYF.

This chain uses TRBV21-1 with TRBJ2-7; TRBD2 is the table's D call, not checked against the DNA. TRBV21-1 is a recognized pseudogene. The CDR3 loop spans 15 amino acids. Here the CDR3 DNA reads TGTGCCAGCAGCGGGACTAGCGGGTCGGTCTACGAGCAGTACTTC. It is translated as CASSGTSGSVYEQYF.

The chain couples TRBV2 to TRBJ2-4; no reliable D call. Germline V gives CDR1 SNHLY, CDR2 FYNNEI. CDR3 length: 12 residues. V was pared by 6 bases and J by 7 bases, with 10 bases between. In DNA form, the CDR3 reads TGTGCCAGCAGCGGGTTTGGGAACATTCAGTACTTC. This encodes CASSGFGNIQYF.

This chain joins TRBV6-4 and TRBJ2-7, with 7 positions matching TRBD2. The V gene end was trimmed by 3 bases and the J gene end by 4 bases; junction bases not matched to a gene: 6. Germline V gene data show CDR1 as MRHNA and CDR2 as SNTAGT. The CDR3 covers 14 residues. This CDR3 is CASSETGGEYEQYF. The CDR3 nucleotides read TGTGCCAGCAGTGAGACGGGAGGAGAATACGAGCAGTACTTC.

The rearrangement uses TRBV7-9 and TRBJ2-1; 11 bases map to TRBD2. This CDR3 has 16 residues. V was pared by 0 bases and J by 10 bases, with 8 bases of the junction left unmatched. The V gene's germline CDR1 is SEHNR and CDR2 FQNEAQ (reference sequence). The CDR3 bases are TGTGCCAGCAGCTTAGCGTCTAGCGGGGGGCCCGGGGAGCAGTTCTTC. Amino acid sequence: CASSLASSGGPGEQFF.

The genes are TRBV7-9 and TRBJ2-6, with TRBD1 matching over 9 bases. V dropped 5 bases and J dropped 3; count of bases not matched to a gene: 11. Germline CDR1 reads SEHNR; CDR2 reads FQNEAQ (reference sequence). This CDR3 has 18 residues. The CDR3, as DNA: TGTGCCAGCAGCCACCCCGGGACAGGGATGTATGGGGCCAACGTCCTGACTTTC. It encodes CASSHPGTGMYGANVLTF. Together with reference TRBV7-9 and TRBJ2-6, the CDR3 gives the full variable domain: DTGVSQNPRHKITKRGQNVTFRCDPISEHNRLYWYRQTLGQGPEFLTYFQNEAQLEKSRLLSDRFSAERPKGSFSTLEIQRTEQGDSAMYLCASSHPGTGMYGANVLTFGAGSRLTVL.

This chain uses TRBV14 with TRBJ2-5, with 7 bases lining up with TRBD2. The CDR3 is made up of 14 amino acids. Unmatched junction bases numbered 5, after V lost 7 bases and J lost 0 bases. Germline V gives CDR1 SGHDN, CDR2 FVKESK. The CDR3 region has the DNA TGTGCCAGCACCCACGGACTAGACCAAGAGACCCAGTACTTC. This encodes CASTHGLDQETQYF.

V and J are TRBV2 and TRBJ2-7; unclear D gene. CDR1 and CDR2 (germline): SNHLY, FYNNEI. The V gene lost 4 bases and the J gene lost 2 bases, with 6 bases spanning the gap. CDR3 size: 12 residues. The CDR3 protein is CASSGLAYEQYF. The CDR3 DNA reads TGTGCCAGCAGTGGGCTAGCCTACGAGCAGTACTTC.

This clone was counted a single time. The V and J genes are TRBV6-1 and TRBJ2-7; D gene unclear. V shed 1 base and J shed 7 bases, with 17 bases lying between them. The germline V gene has CDR1 MNHNS and CDR2 SASEGT. The CDR3 has 15 residues. CDR3 sequence reads: CASSEGNTRVDEQYF. Written as DNA, the CDR3 is TGTGCCAGCAGTGAAGGTAACACCCGGGTGGATGAGCAGTACTTC.

The V gene is TRBV2, the J gene TRBJ1-1; D is perhaps TRBD1 (6 bases). CDR3 length equals 15 residues. Germline V gene sequence: CDR1 SNHLY, CDR2 FYNNEI. The V and J ends lost 3 bases and 2 bases respectively, with 13 bases between them. CDR3 nucleotides: TGTGCCAGCAGTGAGGGGCGGGGGCCAAACACTGAAGCTTTCTTT. Amino acids: CASSEGRGPNTEAFF.

The chain combines TRBV2 with TRBJ1-2; 9 bases align to TRBD1. The V gene's germline CDR1 is SNHLY and CDR2 FYNNEI. V dropped 4 bases and J dropped 4; count of bases not matched to a gene: 7. The CDR3 loop spans 15 amino acids. The CDR3 protein is CASSGDREGRYGYTF. DNA for the CDR3: TGTGCCAGCAGTGGGGACAGGGAGGGCCGCTATGGCTACACCTTC.

V gene TRBV13 combines with J gene TRBJ1-2, with 7 bases that match TRBD1. Germline lookup yields CDR1 PRHDT and CDR2 FYEKMQ (reference sequence). The CDR3 length is 11 residues. The V segment lost 4 bases and the J segment 8 bases; nucleotides outside the gene matches: 1. The chain's CDR3 is CASSSDRGYTF. The CDR3 bases are TGTGCCAGCAGCTCGGACAGGGGCTACACCTTC.

The gene calls are TRBV30 and TRBJ2-7; D is undetermined. The CDR3 is 14 amino acids. V gave up 2 bases and J gave up 4 bases, with 15 bases separating them. The germline gives CDR1 GTSNPN, CDR2 SVGIG (reference sequence). CDR3: CAWSTEKRPYEQYF. CDR3 coding DNA: TGTGCCTGGAGTACCGAGAAGAGGCCATACGAGCAGTACTTC.

The CDR3 reads CASSQATGNEQFF. The CDR3 region has the DNA TGCGCCAGCAGCCAAGCGACAGGGAATGAGCAGTTCTTC. The V call is TRBV4-3, the J call TRBJ2-1; 7 nucleotides line up with TRBD1. The CDR3 runs to 13 residues. From germline, CDR1 is LGHNA and CDR2 YSLEER. The trim removed 1 base at V and 7 bases at J, leaving 1 base unmatched.

The chain employs TRBV5-4 and TRBJ2-3; the D is unclear. The CDR3 contains 13 residues. Deletions cut 3 bases from V and 3 bases from J, with 8 bases between. Germline-derived CDR1 and CDR2 are SGHNT and YYREEE (reference sequence). CDR3 amino acids: CASSSENTDTQYF. CDR3 nucleotides: TGTGCCAGCAGCTCGGAGAATACAGATACGCAGTATTTT.

Concerning this clone: Other DNA sequences within the sample encode an identical CDR3. V usage is TRBV19 and J usage is TRBJ2-5; D is undetermined. Germline V gene lookup returns CDR1 LNHDA and CDR2 SQIVND (reference sequence). Trimming removed 3 bases from V and 5 bases from J, with 4 bases in between. The CDR3 is made up of 11 amino acids. The DNA of the CDR3 is TGTGCCAGTAGTATTCGGGAGACCCAGTACTTC. Protein product: CASSIRETQYF.

The chain has TRBV27 and TRBJ2-1, with 14 bases aligning to TRBD2. J lost 5 bases, V lost 6 bases, and 12 bases had no gene match. The CDR3 runs to 18 residues. Germline V gives CDR1 MNHEY, CDR2 SMNVEV (reference sequence). The CDR3 is CASSPATSGREQHNEQFF. CDR3 sequence (DNA): TGTGCCAGCAGCCCGGCGACTAGCGGGAGGGAACAACACAATGAGCAGTTCTTC.

The chain links TRBV5-1 to TRBJ2-1; 14 nucleotides align to TRBD2. The J segment lost 4 bases and the V segment lost 3 bases, leaving 12 bases of the junction unmatched. This CDR3 spans 19 amino acids. Germline V gives CDR1 SGHRS, CDR2 YFSETQ. CDR3 in DNA: TGCGCCAGCAGCTCAGACCCGGGACTAGCGGGAGCTGATTACAATGAGCAGTTCTTC. This encodes CASSSDPGLAGADYNEQFF.